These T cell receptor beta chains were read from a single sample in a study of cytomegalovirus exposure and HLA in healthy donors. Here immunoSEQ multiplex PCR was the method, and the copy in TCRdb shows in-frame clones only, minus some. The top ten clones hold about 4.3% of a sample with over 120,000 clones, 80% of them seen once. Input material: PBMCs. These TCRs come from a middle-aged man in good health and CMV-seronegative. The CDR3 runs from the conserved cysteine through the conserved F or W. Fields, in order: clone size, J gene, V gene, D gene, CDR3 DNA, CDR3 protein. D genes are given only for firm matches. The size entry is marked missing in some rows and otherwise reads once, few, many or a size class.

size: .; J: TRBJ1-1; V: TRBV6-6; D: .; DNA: TGTGCCAGCAGTTACTCGGGGGCAGGGGCGACTGAAGCTTTCTTT; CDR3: CASSYSGAGATEAFF
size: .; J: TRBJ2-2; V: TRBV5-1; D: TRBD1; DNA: TGCGCCAGCAGCGCACTACAGGGGGCTGGTACCGGGGAGCTGTTTTTT; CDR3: CASSALQGAGTGELFF
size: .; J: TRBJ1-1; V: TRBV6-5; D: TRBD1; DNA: TGTGCCAGCAGTACAGGGGGCGATTCGGCTTTCTTT; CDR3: CASSTGGDSAFF
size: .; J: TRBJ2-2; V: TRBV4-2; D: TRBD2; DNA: TGTGCCAGCAGCCAAGAAGGACTAGCGGGGGCCGCGAACACCGGGGAGCTGTTTTTT; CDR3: CASSQEGLAGAANTGELFF
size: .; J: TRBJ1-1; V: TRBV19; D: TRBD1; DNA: TGTGCCAGTAGTATAGTCGCCGGGACAGCGAACACTGAAGCTTTCTTT; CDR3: CASSIVAGTANTEAFF
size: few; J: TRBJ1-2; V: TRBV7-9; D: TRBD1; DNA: TGTGCCAGCAGCTTACCCAGGACCGGGACAGGGGGCGGCGGCTACACCTTC; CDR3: CASSLPRTGTGGGGYTF
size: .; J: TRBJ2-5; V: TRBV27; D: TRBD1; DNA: TGTGCCACCGGACAGGGTTTGCAGACCCAGTACTTC; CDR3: CATGQGLQTQYF
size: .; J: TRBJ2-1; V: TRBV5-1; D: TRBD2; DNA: TGCGCCAGCAGCCCGGCTAGCGGGGCGGTCTTGGGTGAGCAGTTCTTC; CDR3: CASSPASGAVLGEQFF
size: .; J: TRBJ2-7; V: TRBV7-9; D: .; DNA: TGTGCCAGCAGCTTTACAGGGTTATACGAGCAGTACTTC; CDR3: CASSFTGLYEQYF
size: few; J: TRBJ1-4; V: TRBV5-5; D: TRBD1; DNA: TGTGCCAGCAGTAGTATCGGGACAGGAGGCGAAAAACTGTTTTTT; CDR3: CASSSIGTGGEKLFF
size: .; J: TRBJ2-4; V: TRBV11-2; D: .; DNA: TGTGCCAGCAGCGCTCAGGACGGGTTTGGAGGGGGGGTTCAGTACTTC; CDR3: CASSAQDGFGGGVQYF
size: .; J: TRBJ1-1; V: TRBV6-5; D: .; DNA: TGTGCCAGCAGCATGACTAGAAGTGATGGTGAAGCTTTCTTT; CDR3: CASSMTRSDGEAFF
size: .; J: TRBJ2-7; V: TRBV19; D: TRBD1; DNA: TGTGCCAGTAGTACAGGGGGCTACGAGCAGTACTTC; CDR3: CASSTGGYEQYF
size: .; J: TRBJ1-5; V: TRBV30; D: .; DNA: TGTGCCTGGGATCGAAGGGGTCAGCCCCAGCATTTT; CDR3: CAWDRRGQPQHF
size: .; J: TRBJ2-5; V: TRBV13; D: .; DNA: TGTGCCAGCAGCTTAGGAACTTTACAAGAGACCCAGTACTTC; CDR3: CASSLGTLQETQYF
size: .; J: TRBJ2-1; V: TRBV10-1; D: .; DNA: TGCGCCAGCAGTTTACACGGGAGCTCCTACAATGAGCAGTTCTTC; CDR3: CASSLHGSSYNEQFF
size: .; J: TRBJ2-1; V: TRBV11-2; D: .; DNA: TGTGCCAGCAGCTTAGCTAGCCAGGTTGAGCAGTTCTTC; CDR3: CASSLASQVEQFF
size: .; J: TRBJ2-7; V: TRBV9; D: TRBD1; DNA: TGTGCCAGCAGCGTAGAAGAGACAGGGACCCACGAGCAGTACTTC; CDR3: CASSVEETGTHEQYF
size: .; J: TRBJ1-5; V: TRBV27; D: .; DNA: TGTGCCAGCAGTTTATATGGCAGCGGATATCAGCCCCAGCATTTT; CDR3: CASSLYGSGYQPQHF
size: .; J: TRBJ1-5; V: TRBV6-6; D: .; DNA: TGTGCCAGCAGGCCCGGGGGGGGCGGCAATCAGCCCCAGCATTTT; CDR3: CASRPGGGGNQPQHF
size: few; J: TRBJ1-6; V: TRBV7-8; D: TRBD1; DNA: TGTGCCAGCAGCTTCCCAGGGGGGTCACCCCTCCACTTT; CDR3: CASSFPGGSPLHF
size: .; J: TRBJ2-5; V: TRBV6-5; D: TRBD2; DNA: TGTGCCAGCAGTTATTTAGCGGGGGCAGGAGAGACCCAGTACTTC; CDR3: CASSYLAGAGETQYF
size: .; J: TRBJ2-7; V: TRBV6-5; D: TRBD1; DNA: TGTGCCAGCAGACCCGGACAGGAGAAACCCTACGAGCAGTACTTC; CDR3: CASRPGQEKPYEQYF
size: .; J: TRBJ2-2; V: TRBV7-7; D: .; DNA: TGTGCCAGCAGCTTTACAGGGATGGAGGAGCTGTTTTTT; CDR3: CASSFTGMEELFF
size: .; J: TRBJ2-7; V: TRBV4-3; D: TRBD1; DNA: TGCGCCAGCAGCCAGGGGACAGGGGCCCCCTACGAGCAGTACTTC; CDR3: CASSQGTGAPYEQYF
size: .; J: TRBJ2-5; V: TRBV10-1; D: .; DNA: TGCGCCAGCAGTGATACCCCTGGCTGGGAGCAGTACTTC; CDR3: CASSDTPGWEQYF
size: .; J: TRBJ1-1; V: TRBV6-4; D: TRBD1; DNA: TGTGCCAGCAGTGAACAGGGGAGCACTGAAGCTTTCTTT; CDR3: CASSEQGSTEAFF
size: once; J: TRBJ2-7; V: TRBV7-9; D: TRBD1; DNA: TGTGCCAGCAGCGTACAGGGGCCCTCTGTCTACGAGCAGTACTTC; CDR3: CASSVQGPSVYEQYF
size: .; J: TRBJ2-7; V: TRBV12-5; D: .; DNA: TGTGCTAGTGGTTTTCTGAGCGGCCACGAGCAGTACTTC; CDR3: CASGFLSGHEQYF
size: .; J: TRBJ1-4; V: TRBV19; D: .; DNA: TGTGCCAGTAGTATACAGGGGAATGAAAAACTGTTTTTT; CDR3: CASSIQGNEKLFF
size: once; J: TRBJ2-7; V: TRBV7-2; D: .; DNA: TGTGCCAGCAGCCAATCAGGGGCAAGAGAGCAGTACTTC; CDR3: CASSQSGAREQYF
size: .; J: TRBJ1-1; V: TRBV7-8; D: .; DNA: TGTGCCAGCAGCTTAGACAGGGACACTGAAGCTTTCTTT; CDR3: CASSLDRDTEAFF
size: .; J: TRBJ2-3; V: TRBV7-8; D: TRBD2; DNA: TGTGCCAGCAGCAGAGATGAGGGACTACAAACAGATACGCAGTATTTT; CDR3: CASSRDEGLQTDTQYF
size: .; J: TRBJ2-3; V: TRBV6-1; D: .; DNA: TGTGCCAGCAGTCCCGGAGGAGGGGGCCGAAATACGCAGTATTTT; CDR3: CASSPGGGGRNTQYF
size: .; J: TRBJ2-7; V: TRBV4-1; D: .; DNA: TGCGCCAGCAGCCAAGGTTCGCAGGGGTTGTCCTACGAGCAGTACTTC; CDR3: CASSQGSQGLSYEQYF
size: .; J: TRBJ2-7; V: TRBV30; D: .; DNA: TGTGCCTGGTTAAATGGGGGGAACGAGCAGTACTTC; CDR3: CAWLNGGNEQYF
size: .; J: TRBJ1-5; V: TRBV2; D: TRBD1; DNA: TGTGCCAGCAGTCCCCGGACAGGGAATCAGCCCCAGCATTTT; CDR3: CASSPRTGNQPQHF
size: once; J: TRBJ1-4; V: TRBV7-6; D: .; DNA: TGTGCCAGCAGCTTAGATCCTATCACTAATGAAAAACTGTTTTTT; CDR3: CASSLDPITNEKLFF
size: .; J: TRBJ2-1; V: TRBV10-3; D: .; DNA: TGTGCCATCAGCGAGTCGACATCGACGCGAGGGAATGAGCAGTTCTTC; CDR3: CAISESTSTRGNEQFF
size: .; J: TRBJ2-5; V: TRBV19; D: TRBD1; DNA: TGTGCCAGTAGTATTCAGGGGGCGGTATCGGAGACCCAGTACTTC; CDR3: CASSIQGAVSETQYF
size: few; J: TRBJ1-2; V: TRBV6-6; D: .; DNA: TGTGCCAGCAGATCGGAACCAGGGGCCTATGGCTACACCTTC; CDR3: CASRSEPGAYGYTF
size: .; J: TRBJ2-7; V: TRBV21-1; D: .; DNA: TGTGCCAGCAGTCCCTACTACGAGCAGTACTTC; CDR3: CASSPYYEQYF
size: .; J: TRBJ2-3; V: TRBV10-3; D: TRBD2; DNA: TGTGCCATCCGGGCGGGGGGGGGCACAGATACGCAGTATTTT; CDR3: CAIRAGGGTDTQYF
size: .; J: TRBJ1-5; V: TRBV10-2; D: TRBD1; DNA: TGCGCCAGCAGCCTCGGACAGGGAGGCAATCAGCCCCAGCATTTT; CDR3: CASSLGQGGNQPQHF
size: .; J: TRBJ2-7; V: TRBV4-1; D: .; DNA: TGCGCCAGCAGCCAAGCCCAGGGGACAAGCTACGAGCAGTACTTC; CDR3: CASSQAQGTSYEQYF
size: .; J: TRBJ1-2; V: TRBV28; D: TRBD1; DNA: TGTGCCAGCAGCCGACCGGGACAGGGTCAAGGGGGTTATGGCTACACCTTC; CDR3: CASSRPGQGQGGYGYTF
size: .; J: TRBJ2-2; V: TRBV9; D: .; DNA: TGTGCCAGCAGCGGTGGAGGAAACACCGGGGAGCTGTTTTTT; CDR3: CASSGGGNTGELFF
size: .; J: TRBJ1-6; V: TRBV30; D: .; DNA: TGTGCCGCGGCCAGCTTATTTAATTCACCCCTCCACTTT; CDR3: CAAASLFNSPLHF
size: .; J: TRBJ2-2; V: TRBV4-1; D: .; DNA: TGCGCCAGCAGCCCCCCCCAGGCCGACACCGGGGAGCTGTTTTTT; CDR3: CASSPPQADTGELFF
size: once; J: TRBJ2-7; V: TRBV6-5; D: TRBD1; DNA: TGTGCCAGCAGTTACGGACAGGGCGCCTACGAGCAGTACTTC; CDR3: CASSYGQGAYEQYF